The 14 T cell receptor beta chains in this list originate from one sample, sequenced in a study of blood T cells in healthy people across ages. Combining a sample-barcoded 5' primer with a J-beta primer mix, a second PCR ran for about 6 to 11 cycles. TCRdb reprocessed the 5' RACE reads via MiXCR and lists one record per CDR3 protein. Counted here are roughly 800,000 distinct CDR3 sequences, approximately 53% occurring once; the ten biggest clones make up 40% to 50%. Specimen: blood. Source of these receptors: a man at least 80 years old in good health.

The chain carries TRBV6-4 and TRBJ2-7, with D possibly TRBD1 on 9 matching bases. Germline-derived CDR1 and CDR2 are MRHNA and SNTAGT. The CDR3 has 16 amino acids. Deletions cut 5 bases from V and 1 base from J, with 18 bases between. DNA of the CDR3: TGTGCCAGCAGTCCCCGGGGGGGACAGGGTTCCTACGAGCAGTACTTC. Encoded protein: CASSPRGGQGSYEQYF.

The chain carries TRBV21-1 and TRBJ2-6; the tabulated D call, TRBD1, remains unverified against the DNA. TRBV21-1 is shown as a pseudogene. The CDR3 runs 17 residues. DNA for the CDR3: TGTGCCAGCAGCAAAGGGACAGGGGAATCTGGGGCCAACGTCCTGACTTTC. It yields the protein CASSKGTGESGANVLTF.

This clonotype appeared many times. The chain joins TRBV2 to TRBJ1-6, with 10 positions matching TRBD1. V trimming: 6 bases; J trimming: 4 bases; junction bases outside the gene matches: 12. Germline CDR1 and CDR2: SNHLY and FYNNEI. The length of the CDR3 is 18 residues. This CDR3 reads CASSNAGTGVSYNSPLHF. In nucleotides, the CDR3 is TGTGCCAGCAGCAACGCCGGGACAGGGGTTTCTTATAATTCACCCCTCCACTTT. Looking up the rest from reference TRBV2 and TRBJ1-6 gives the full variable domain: EPEVTQTPSHQVTQMGQEVILRCVPISNHLYFYWYRQILGQKVEFLVSFYNNEISEKSEIFDDQFSVERPDGSNFTLKIRSTKLEDSAMYFCASSNAGTGVSYNSPLHFGNGTRLTVT.

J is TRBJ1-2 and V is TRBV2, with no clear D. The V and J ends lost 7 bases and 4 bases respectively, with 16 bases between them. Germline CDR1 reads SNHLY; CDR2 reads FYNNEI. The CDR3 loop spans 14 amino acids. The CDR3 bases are TGTGCCAGCACACCGCGCGGCCCGATCTATGGCTACACCTTC. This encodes CASTPRGPIYGYTF.

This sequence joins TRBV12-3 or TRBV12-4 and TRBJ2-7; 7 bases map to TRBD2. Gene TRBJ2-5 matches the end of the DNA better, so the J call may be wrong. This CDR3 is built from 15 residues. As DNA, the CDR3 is TGTGCCAGCAGTTCATGGCGGGGGAGCTGGGAGACCCAGTACTTC. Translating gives CASSSWRGSWETQYF.

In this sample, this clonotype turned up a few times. This CDR3 is CASSSPGVAGIQETQYF. The CDR3 DNA reads as TGTGCCAGCAGCTCTCCGGGGGTAGCGGGGATACAAGAGACCCAGTACTTC. The chain is built from TRBV9 and TRBJ2-5; 8 positions agree with TRBD2. The CDR3 is 17 residues long. The ends lost 4 bases at V and 2 bases at J; junction bases unmatched: 13. Germline CDR1 SGDLS, CDR2 YYNGEE.

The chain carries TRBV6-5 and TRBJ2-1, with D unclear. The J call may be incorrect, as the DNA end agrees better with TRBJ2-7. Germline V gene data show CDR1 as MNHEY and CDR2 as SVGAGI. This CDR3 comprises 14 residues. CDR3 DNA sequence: TGTGCCAGCAGTGCGCGGACCCGAGTTTGGGGGCAGTACTTC. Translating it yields CASSARTRVWGQYF.

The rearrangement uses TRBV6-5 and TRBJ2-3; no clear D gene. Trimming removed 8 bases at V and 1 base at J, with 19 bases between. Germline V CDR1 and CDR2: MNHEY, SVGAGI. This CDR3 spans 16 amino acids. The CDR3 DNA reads TGTGCCAGCGGACGGCCTATGGGCCCAGGCACAGATACGCAGTATTTT. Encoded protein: CASGRPMGPGTDTQYF.

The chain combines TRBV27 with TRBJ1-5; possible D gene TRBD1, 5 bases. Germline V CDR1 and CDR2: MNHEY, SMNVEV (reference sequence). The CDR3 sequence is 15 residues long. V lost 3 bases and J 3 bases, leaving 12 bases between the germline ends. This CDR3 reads CASSLNQGPNQPQHF. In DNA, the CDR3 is TGTGCCAGCAGTTTGAATCAGGGACCCAATCAGCCCCAGCATTTT.

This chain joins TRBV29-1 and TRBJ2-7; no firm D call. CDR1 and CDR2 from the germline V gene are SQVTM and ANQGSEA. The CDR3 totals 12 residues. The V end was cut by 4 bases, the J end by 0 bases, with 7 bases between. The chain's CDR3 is CSVVAVSYEQYF. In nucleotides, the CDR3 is TGCAGCGTTGTTGCGGTCTCCTACGAGCAGTACTTC.

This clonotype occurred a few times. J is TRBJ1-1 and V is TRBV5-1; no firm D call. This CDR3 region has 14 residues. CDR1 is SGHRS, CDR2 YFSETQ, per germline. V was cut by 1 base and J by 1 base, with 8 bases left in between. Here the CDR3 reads CASSLSGWNTEAFF. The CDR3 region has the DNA TGCGCCAGCAGCTTGTCGGGTTGGAACACTGAAGCTTTCTTT.

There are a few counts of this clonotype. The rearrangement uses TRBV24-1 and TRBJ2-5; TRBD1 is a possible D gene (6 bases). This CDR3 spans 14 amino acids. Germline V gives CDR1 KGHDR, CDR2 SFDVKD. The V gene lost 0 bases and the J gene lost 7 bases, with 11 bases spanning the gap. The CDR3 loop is CATSDLPGAGTQYF. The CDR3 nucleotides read TGTGCCACCAGTGATTTGCCAGGGGCCGGGACCCAGTACTTC.

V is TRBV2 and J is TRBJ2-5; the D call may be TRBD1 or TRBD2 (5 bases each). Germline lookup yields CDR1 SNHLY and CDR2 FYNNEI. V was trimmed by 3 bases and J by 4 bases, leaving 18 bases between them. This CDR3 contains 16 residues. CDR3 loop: CASSEARGVGRETQYF. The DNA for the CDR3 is TGTGCCAGCAGTGAGGCAAGGGGAGTAGGCCGAGAGACCCAGTACTTC.

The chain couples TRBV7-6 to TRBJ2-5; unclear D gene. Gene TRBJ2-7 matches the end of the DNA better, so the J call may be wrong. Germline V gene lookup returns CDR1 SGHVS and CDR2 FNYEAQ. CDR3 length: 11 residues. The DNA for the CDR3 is TGTGCCAGCAGCTCCGTTTCCGAGCAGTACTTC. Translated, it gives CASSSVSEQYF.